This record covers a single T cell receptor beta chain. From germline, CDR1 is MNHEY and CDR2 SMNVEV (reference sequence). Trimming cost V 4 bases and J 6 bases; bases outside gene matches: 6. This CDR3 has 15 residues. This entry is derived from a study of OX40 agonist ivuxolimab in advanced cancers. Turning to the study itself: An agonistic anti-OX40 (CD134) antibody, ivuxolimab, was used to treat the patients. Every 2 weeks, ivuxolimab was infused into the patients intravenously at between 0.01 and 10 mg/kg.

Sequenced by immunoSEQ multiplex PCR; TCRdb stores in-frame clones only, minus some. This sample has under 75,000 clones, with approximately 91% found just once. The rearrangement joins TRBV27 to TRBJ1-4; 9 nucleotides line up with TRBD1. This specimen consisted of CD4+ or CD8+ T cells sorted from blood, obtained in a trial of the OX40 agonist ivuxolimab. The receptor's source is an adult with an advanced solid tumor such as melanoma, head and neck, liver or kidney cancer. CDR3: CASSSTGGVDEKLFF. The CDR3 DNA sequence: TGTGCCAGCAGTTCAACAGGGGGCGTGGATGAAAAACTGTTTTTT.